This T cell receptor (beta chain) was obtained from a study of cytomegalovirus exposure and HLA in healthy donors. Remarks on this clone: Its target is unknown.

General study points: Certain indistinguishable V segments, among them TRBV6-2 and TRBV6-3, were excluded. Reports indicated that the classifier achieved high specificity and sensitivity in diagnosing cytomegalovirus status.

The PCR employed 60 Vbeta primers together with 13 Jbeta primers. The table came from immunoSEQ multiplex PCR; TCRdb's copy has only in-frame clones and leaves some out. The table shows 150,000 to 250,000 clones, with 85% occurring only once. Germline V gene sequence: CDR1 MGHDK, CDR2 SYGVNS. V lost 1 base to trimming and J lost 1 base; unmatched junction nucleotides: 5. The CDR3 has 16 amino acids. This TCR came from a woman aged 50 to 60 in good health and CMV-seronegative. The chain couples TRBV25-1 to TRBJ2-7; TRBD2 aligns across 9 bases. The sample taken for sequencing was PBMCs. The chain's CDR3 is CASSEWASGTSYEQYF. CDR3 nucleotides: TGTGCCAGCAGTGAATGGGCTAGCGGGACTTCCTACGAGCAGTACTTC.